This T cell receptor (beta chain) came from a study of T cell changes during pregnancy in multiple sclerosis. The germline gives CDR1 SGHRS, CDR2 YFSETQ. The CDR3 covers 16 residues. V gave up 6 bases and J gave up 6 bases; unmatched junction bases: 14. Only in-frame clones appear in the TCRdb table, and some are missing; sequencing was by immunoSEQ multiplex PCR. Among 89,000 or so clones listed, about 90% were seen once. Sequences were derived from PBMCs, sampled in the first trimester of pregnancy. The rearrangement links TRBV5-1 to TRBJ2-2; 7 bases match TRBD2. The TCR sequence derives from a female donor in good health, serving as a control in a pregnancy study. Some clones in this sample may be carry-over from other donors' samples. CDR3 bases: TGCGCCAGCACGGTCTGGGAAACTAGCGCGGCCGGGGAGCTGTTTTTT. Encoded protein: CASTVWETSAAGELFF.